This T cell receptor beta chain stems from a study of control samples from healthy donors and cancer patients. This CDR3 comprises 13 residues. Trimming stripped 3 bases from V and 2 bases from J, with 6 bases between. Per the germline V gene, CDR1 is SGDLS and CDR2 is YYNGEE. Here immunoSEQ multiplex PCR was the method, and the copy in TCRdb shows in-frame clones only, minus some. This sample carries 90,000 to 95,000 clones, about 85% of them seen once, and the ten largest clones take roughly 19%. The sample consisted of blood. The sequence derives from a man aged 25-40 years in good health. The V call is TRBV9, the J call TRBJ1-5, with D uncertain. CDR3 sequence: CASSGRGNQPQHF. The DNA for the CDR3 is TGTGCCAGCAGCGGCCGGGGCAATCAGCCCCAGCATTTT.